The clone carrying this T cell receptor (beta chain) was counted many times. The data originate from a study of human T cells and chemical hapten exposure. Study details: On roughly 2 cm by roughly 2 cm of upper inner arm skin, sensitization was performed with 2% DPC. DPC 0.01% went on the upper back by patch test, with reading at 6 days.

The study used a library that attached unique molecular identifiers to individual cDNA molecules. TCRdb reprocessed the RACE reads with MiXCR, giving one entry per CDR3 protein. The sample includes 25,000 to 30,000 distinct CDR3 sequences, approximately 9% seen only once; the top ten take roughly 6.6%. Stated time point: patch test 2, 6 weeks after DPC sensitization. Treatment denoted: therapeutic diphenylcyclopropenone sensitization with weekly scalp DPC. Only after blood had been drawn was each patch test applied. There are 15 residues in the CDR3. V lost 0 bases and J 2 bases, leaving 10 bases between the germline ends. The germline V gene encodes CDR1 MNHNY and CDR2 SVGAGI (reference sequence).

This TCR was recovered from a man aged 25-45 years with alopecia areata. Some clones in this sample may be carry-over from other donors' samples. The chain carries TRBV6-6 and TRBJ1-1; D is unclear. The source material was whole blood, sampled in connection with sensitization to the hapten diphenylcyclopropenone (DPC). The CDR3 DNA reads TGTGCCAGCAGTTACTCCGCATCGGGAAACACTGAAGCTTTCTTT. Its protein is CASSYSASGNTEAFF.